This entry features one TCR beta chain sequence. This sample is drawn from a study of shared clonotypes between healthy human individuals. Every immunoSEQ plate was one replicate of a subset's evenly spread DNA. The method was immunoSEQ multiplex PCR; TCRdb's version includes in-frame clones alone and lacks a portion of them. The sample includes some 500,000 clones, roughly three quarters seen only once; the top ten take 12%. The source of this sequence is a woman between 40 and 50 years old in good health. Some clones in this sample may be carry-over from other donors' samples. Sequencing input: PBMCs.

CDR3 sequence: CSSGGYTF. CDR3 nucleotides: TGCAGCTCCGGGGGCTACACCTTC. V gene TRBV29-1 combines with J gene TRBJ1-2; unclear D gene. The CDR3 has 8 amino acids. Germline CDR1 is SQVTM and CDR2 is ANQGSEA. The ends were cut back, 8 bases at V and 8 bases at J, with 6 bases in the middle.